This TCR beta chain is from a study of response to subunit inactivated influenza vaccine. Study results and caveats: The study's authors posited that every seasonal influenza vaccination enlists few new T cells.

A single record per CDR3 protein comes from TCRdb applying MiXCR to the RT-PCR reads. The data show under 750,000 distinct CDR3 sequences, with about 10% seen just once and about a tenth held by the top ten. Worth noting for this clonotype: Its antigen is undetermined.

In germline, CDR1 is SGHTA, CDR2 FQGNSA. V lost 5 bases, J lost 1 base, and 12 bases lay in between. This CDR3 has 14 amino acids. The source is a man aged 50 to 59 who received an inactivated influenza vaccine. The chain combines TRBV7-2 with TRBJ2-7; D is undetermined. The material was PBMCs from blood, obtained on the day of vaccination. CDR3 residues: CASSPLGLSYEQYF. CDR3 bases: TGTGCCAGCAGCCCCCTCGGGCTATCCTACGAGCAGTACTTC.